This record concerns one TCR beta chain sequence. This sample was taken from a study of blood T cell repertoires in COVID-19. Study as a whole: PBMCs, B-cell-depleted T cells, or T cells provided the cDNA or gDNA that made up the material.

TCRdb's table, derived via immunoSEQ multiplex PCR, lists solely in-frame clones and lacks some. This table holds roughly 90,000 clones, 85% to 90% found once. Germline CDR1 LGHNA, CDR2 YSLEER. CDR3 size: 18 residues. V shed 0 bases and J shed 0 bases, with 15 bases lying between them. The receptor's source is a human donor with active COVID-19. The donor label of this sample is uncertain. The sample taken for sequencing was peripheral blood. The chain combines TRBV4-3 with TRBJ2-1, with a weak D call TRBD2 (5 bases). CDR3 nucleotides: TGCGCCAGCAGCCAAGATCGGGCAGGACTCAGCTCCTACAATGAGCAGTTCTTC. As protein: CASSQDRAGLSSYNEQFF.